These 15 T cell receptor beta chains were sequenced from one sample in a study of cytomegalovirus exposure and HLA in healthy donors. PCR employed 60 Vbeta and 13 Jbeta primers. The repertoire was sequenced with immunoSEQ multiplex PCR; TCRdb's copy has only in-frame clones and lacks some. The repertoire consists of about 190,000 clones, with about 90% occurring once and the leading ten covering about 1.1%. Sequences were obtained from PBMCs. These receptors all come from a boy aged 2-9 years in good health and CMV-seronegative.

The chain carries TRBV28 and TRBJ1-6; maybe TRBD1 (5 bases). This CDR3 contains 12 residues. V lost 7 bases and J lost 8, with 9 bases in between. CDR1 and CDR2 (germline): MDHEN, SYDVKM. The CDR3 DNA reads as TGTGCCAGCATAAGGGGTGATTCACCCCTCCACTTT. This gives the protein CASIRGDSPLHF. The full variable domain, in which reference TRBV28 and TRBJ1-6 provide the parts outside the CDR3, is DVKVTQSSRYLVKRTGEKVFLECVQDMDHENMFWYRQDPGLGLRLIYFSYDVKMKEKGDIPEGYSVSREKKERFSLILESASTNQTSMYLCASIRGDSPLHFGNGTRLTVT.

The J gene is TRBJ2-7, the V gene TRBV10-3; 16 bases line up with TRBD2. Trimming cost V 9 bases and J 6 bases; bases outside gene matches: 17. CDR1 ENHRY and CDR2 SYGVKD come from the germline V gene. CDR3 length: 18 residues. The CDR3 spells CAIPPGLAGGPLSLEQYF. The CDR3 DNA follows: TGTGCCATACCCCCGGGACTAGCGGGAGGGCCTCTATCTCTCGAGCAGTACTTC.

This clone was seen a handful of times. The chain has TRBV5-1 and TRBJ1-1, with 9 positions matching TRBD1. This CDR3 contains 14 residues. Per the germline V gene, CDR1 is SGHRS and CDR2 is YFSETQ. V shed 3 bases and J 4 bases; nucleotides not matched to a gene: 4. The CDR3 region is CASSWGQGGTEAFF. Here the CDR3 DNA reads TGCGCCAGCAGCTGGGGACAGGGCGGCACTGAAGCTTTCTTT.

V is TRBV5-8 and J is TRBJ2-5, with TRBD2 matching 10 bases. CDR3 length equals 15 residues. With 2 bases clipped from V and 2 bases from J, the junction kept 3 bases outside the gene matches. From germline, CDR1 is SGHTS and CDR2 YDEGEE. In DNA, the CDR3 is TGTGCCAGCAGCTTAACTAGCGGGGATCAAGAGACCCAGTACTTC. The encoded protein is CASSLTSGDQETQYF.

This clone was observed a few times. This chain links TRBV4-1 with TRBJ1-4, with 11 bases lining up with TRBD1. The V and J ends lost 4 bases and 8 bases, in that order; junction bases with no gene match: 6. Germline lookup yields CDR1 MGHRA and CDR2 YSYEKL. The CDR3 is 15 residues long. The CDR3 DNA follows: TGCGCCAGCAGCCCCCGGGACAGGGGGAACGAAAAACTGTTTTTT. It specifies CASSPRDRGNEKLFF.

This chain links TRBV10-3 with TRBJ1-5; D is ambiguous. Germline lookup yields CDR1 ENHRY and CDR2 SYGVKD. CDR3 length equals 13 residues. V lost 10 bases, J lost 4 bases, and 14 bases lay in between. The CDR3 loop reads CATRVEDNQPQHF. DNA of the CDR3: TGTGCCACCCGGGTTGAGGATAATCAGCCCCAGCATTTT.

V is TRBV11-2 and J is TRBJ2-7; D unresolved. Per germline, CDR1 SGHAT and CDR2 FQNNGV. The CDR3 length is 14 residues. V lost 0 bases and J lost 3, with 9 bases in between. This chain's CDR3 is CASSLDSPVYEQYF. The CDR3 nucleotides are TGTGCCAGCAGCTTAGATTCCCCAGTCTACGAGCAGTACTTC.

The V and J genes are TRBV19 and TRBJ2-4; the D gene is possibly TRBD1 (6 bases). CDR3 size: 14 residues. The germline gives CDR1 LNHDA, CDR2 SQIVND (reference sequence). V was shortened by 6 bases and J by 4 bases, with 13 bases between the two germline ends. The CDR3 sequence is CASSSDRRKNIQYF. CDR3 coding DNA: TGTGCCAGTAGCTCTGACAGGAGAAAAAACATTCAGTACTTC.

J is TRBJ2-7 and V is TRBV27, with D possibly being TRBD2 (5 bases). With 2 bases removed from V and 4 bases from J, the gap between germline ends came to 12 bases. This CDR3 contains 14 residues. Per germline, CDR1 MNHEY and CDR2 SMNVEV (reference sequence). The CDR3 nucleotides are TGTGCCAGCAGTTTAAGAGGGTACGTATACGAGCAGTACTTC. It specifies CASSLRGYVYEQYF.

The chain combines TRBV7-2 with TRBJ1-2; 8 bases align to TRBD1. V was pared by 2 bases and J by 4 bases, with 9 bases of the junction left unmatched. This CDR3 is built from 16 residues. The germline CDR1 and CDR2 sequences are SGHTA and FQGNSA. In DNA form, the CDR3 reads TGTGCCAGCAGCTTAAATCCAGGGGGCGAGGGCTATGGCTACACCTTC. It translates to CASSLNPGGEGYGYTF.

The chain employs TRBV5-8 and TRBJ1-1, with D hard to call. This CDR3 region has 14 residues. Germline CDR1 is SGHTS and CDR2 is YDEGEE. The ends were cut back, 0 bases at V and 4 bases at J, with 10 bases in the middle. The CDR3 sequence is CASSLVPSGTEAFF. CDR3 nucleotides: TGTGCCAGCAGCTTGGTCCCCTCGGGCACTGAAGCTTTCTTT.

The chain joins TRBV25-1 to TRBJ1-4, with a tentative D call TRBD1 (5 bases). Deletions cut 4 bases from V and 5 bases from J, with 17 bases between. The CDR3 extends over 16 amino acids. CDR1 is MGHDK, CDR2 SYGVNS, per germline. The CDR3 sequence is CASSGTTGIYNEKLFF. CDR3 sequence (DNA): TGTGCCAGCAGTGGGACCACAGGCATATACAATGAAAAACTGTTTTTT.

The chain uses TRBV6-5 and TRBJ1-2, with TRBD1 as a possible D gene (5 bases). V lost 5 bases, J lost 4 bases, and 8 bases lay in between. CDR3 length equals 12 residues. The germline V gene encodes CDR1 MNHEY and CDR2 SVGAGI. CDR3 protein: CASSDDSYGYTF. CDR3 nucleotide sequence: TGTGCCAGCAGTGACGACAGCTATGGCTACACCTTC.

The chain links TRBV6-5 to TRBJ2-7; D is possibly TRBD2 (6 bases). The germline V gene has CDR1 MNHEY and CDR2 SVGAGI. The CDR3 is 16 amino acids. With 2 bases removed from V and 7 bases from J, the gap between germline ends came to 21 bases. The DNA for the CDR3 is TGTGCCAGCAGTTACGGAATTCCGCAGGGCGGAGGGGAGCAGTACTTC. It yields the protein CASSYGIPQGGGEQYF.

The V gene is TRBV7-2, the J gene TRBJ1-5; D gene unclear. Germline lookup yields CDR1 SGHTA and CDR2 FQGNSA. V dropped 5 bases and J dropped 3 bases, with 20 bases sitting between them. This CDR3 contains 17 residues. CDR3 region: CASSPEGGLPLNQPQHF. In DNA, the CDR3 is TGTGCCAGCAGCCCCGAGGGAGGGTTGCCCCTCAATCAGCCCCAGCATTTT.